The clone carrying this T cell receptor (beta chain) was seen more than once but under ten times. Its antigen is not identified. Each CDR3 protein gets one entry after TCRdb re-called the 5' RACE reads with MiXCR. The profile shows 200,000 to 300,000 distinct CDR3 sequences, more than 20% of them singletons. The source of the sample is a study of CD8 T cells in ankylosing spondylitis. Study results and limitations: Earlier work had already found some motif variants in reactive arthritis synovial fluid and blood. Disease-linked clones had a CD8+ phenotype and relatively low frequency in peripheral blood.

Germline V CDR1 and CDR2: DFQATT, SNEGSKA (reference sequence). The V segment lost 5 bases and the J segment 6 bases; nucleotides outside the gene matches: 5. CDR3 length equals 13 residues. Specimen: blood, either unsorted or a sorted T cell fraction (not recorded which). This sequence was found in a male donor with ankylosing spondylitis or in good health (not recorded which). This chain joins TRBV20-1 and TRBJ2-1; 9 positions match TRBD2. The CDR3 region has the DNA TGCAGTGCTCCTACAGCGGGGGGCAATGAGCAGTTCTTC. It yields the protein CSAPTAGGNEQFF.